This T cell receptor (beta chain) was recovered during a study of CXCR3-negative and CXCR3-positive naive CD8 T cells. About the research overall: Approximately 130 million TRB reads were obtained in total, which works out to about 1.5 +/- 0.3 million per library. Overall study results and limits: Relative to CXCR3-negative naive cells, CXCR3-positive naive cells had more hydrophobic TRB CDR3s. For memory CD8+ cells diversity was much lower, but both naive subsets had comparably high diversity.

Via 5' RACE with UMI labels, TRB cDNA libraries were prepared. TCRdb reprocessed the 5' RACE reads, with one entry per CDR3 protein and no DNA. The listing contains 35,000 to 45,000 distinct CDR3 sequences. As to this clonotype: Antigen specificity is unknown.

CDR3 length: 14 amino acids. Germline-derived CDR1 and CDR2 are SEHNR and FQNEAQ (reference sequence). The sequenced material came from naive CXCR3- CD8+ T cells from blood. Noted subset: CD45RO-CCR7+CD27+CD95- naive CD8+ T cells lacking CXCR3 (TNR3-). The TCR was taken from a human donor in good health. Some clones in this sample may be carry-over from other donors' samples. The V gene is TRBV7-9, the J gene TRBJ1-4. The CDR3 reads CASSRISTNEKLFF.